Presented here are 7 T cell receptor beta chains from one specimen sequenced in a study of molecular identifiers for immune sequencing clone quantification. Each CDR3 protein is one row after TCRdb ran MiXCR on the PCR reads. Of under 350,000 distinct CDR3 sequences listed, roughly 24% are singletons. Sequenced: naive CD8+ T cells from blood, with Jurkat cell RNA spiked in. Subset here: FACS-sorted CD8+CD4-CCR7+CD45RA+ naive T cells. The origin of the receptors is a human donor in good health. Some libraries in this study had Jurkat cell RNA spiked in.

This clonotype occurred many times. This chain joins TRBV14 and TRBJ2-5, with D maybe TRBD1 (5 bases). CDR1 SGHDN and CDR2 FVKESK come from the germline V gene. The V gene lost 3 bases and the J gene lost 1 base, with 9 bases spanning the gap. This CDR3 spans 14 amino acids. The CDR3 loop reads CASSQAGPQETQYF. The DNA for the CDR3 is TGTGCCAGCAGCCAGGCAGGGCCCCAAGAGACCCAGTACTTC.

This clonotype turned up a few times. This chain links TRBV20-1 with TRBJ2-2; the D gene is possibly TRBD2 (6 bases). CDR3 size: 13 residues. Trimming shortened V by 7 bases and J by 2 bases, and 11 bases separated the two germline ends. Germline V gene sequence: CDR1 DFQATT, CDR2 SNEGSKA (reference sequence). The DNA for the CDR3 is TGCAGTGGGAGGGCTGTAAACACCGGGGAGCTGTTTTTT. Amino acids: CSGRAVNTGELFF.

The gene calls are TRBV6-2 or TRBV6-3 and TRBJ2-3; D possibly corresponds to TRBD2 (5 bases). Germline V CDR1 and CDR2: MNHEY, SVGEGT. This CDR3 has 17 residues. Trimming removed 4 bases at V and 4 bases at J, with 21 bases between. The CDR3 is CASSSPTRASIPDTQYF. In DNA form, the CDR3 reads TGTGCCAGCAGTTCTCCAACCCGGGCTAGCATCCCAGATACGCAGTATTTT.

V is TRBV28 and J is TRBJ2-1, with 7 bases matching TRBD1. V was clipped by 5 bases and J by 7 bases; unmatched bases: 5. This CDR3 has 13 residues. Per germline, CDR1 MDHEN and CDR2 SYDVKM. The CDR3 sequence is CASSERGQNEQFF. The CDR3 nucleotides read TGTGCCAGCAGTGAAAGGGGGCAAAATGAGCAGTTCTTC.

This clonotype was observed a few times. The chain uses TRBV3-1 and TRBJ2-3; 13 bases map to TRBD2. The V and J ends lost 0 bases and 2 bases, in that order; junction bases with no gene match: 2. The CDR3 is 17 amino acids. Germline V CDR1 and CDR2: LGHDT, YNNKEL (reference sequence). CDR3 residues: CASSQEGLAGYTDTQYF. The CDR3 bases are TGTGCCAGCAGCCAAGAGGGACTAGCGGGATACACAGATACGCAGTATTTT.

A note on this clonotype: The final CDR3 position lacks the conserved phenylalanine or tryptophan, pointing to a likely read error. V and J are TRBV20-1 and TRBJ2-4, with 8 bases matching TRBD2. Unmatched junction bases numbered 2, after V lost 0 bases and J lost 1 base. The CDR3 loop spans 15 amino acids. The germline V gene encodes CDR1 DFQATT and CDR2 SNEGSKA (reference sequence). CDR3 sequence (DNA): TGCAGTGCTAGAGATCGCGGGAGGGCCAAAAACATTCAGTACCTC. Translated: CSARDRGRAKNIQYL.

The J gene is TRBJ2-5, the V gene TRBV9; either TRBD1 or TRBD2 may fit D (5 bases each). The V gene's germline CDR1 is SGDLS and CDR2 YYNGEE. The CDR3 has 14 amino acids. V was trimmed by 0 bases and J by 7 bases, leaving 13 bases between them. The CDR3 DNA is TGTGCCAGCAGCGTAGTTGACAGCGCGGGGACCCAGTACTTC. It encodes CASSVVDSAGTQYF.